The 19 T cell receptor beta chains below were found in one sample sequenced in a study of cytomegalovirus exposure and HLA in healthy donors. PCR involved 60 Vbeta and 13 Jbeta primers. TCRdb keeps only in-frame clones here, not all; method: immunoSEQ multiplex PCR. Of 110,000 to 150,000 clones listed, 73% are singletons. The sequenced sample consisted of PBMCs. The source of these receptors is a woman between 40 and 50 years old in good health and CMV-seronegative.

This clone was seen more than once but under ten times. A junction boundary mismatches the germline segment, possibly from a read error. The chain recombines TRBV7-7 with TRBJ1-1; D gene unclear. CDR3 length: 13 amino acids. The germline V gene encodes CDR1 SSHAT and CDR2 FNYEAQ (reference sequence). The CDR3 DNA reads TGTGCTAGCAGCTTAGGGAGGAACACTGAAGCTTTCTTT. The encoded protein is CASSLGRNTEAFF.

The count of this clone is one. The chain has TRBV5-5 and TRBJ2-7; D is perhaps TRBD1 (6 bases). Germline loops: CDR1 SGHKS, CDR2 YYEKEE (reference sequence). This CDR3 contains 13 residues. V lost 2 bases and J lost 3, with 9 bases in between. CDR3 bases: TGTGCCAGCAGCTTTACAGGGAACTACGAGCAGTACGTC. It yields the protein CASSFTGNYEQYV.

The rearrangement links TRBV28 to TRBJ1-1, with 7 positions matching TRBD1. From germline, CDR1 is MDHEN and CDR2 SYDVKM. CDR3 length: 16 amino acids. V lost 5 bases to trimming and J lost 2 bases; unmatched junction nucleotides: 11. The CDR3 here is CASSRARTGHNTEAFF. CDR3 bases: TGTGCCAGCAGTAGGGCCCGGACAGGACACAACACTGAAGCTTTCTTT.

Only one count was recorded for this clone. The V gene is TRBV5-5, the J gene TRBJ1-4, with 7 nucleotides matching TRBD1. From germline, CDR1 is SGHKS and CDR2 YYEKEE (reference sequence). V trimming: 2 bases; J trimming: 3 bases; junction bases outside the gene matches: 10. This CDR3 has 17 residues. The DNA for the CDR3 is TGTGCCAGCAGCTTAGGTATAGGGGGCGCCTCTAATGAAAAACTGTTTTTT. Translated: CASSLGIGGASNEKLFF. Supplemented by reference TRBV5-5 and TRBJ1-4, the full variable domain reads DAGVTQSPTHLIKTRGQQVTLRCSPISGHKSVSWYQQVLGQGPQFIFQYYEKEERGRGNFPDRFSARQFPNYSSELNVNALLLGDSALYLCASSLGIGGASNEKLFFGSGTQLSVL.

A few counts support this clone. This sequence joins TRBV5-5 and TRBJ2-1; perhaps TRBD2 as D (5 bases). Between the trimmed V and J ends, which lost 4 bases and 3 bases, there was a span of 23 bases. The CDR3 extends over 18 amino acids. CDR1 is SGHKS, CDR2 YYEKEE, per germline (reference sequence). The CDR3: CASSPHMAPGVVYNEQFF. In nucleotides, the CDR3 is TGTGCCAGCAGCCCGCACATGGCTCCCGGGGTTGTCTACAATGAGCAGTTCTTC.

In this sample, this clone turned up once. CDR3 sequence reads: CSVEDITQYF. The CDR3 DNA reads TGCAGCGTTGAAGATATAACCCAGTACTTC. The chain has TRBV29-1 and TRBJ2-5; D call uncertain. The germline V gene has CDR1 SQVTM and CDR2 ANQGSEA. The CDR3 is 10 amino acids. Trimming shortened V by 0 bases and J by 8 bases, and 4 bases separated the two germline ends.

This chain uses TRBV4-2 with TRBJ2-1, with 14 bases that match TRBD2. This CDR3 comprises 17 residues. CDR1 is LGHNA, CDR2 YNFKEQ, per germline. The J segment lost 8 bases and the V segment lost 3 bases, leaving 9 bases of the junction unmatched. The CDR3 bases are TGTGCCAGCAGCCAGATGACTAGCGGGGGGGCCGCAGATGAGCAGTTCTTC. Protein sequence: CASSQMTSGGAADEQFF.

The genes are TRBV11-2 and TRBJ2-3; 15 bases map to TRBD2. J gave up 5 bases and V 5 bases, and 8 bases lay outside the gene matches. CDR1 is SGHAT and CDR2 is FQNNGV in the germline V gene. This CDR3 is built from 17 residues. In DNA form, the CDR3 reads TGTGCCAGCAGCCCTGGACTAGCGGGGGGGCCGGGAGATACGCAGTATTTT. It is translated as CASSPGLAGGPGDTQYF.

The chain uses TRBV2 and TRBJ2-3; 14 nucleotides agree with TRBD2. Germline CDR1 and CDR2: SNHLY and FYNNEI. CDR3 length: 18 amino acids. The V and J ends lost 3 bases and 2 bases, in that order; junction bases with no gene match: 7. CDR3 loop: CASSEGLAGAGFTDTQYF. The CDR3 DNA is TGTGCCAGCAGTGAGGGACTAGCGGGGGCTGGATTCACAGATACGCAGTATTTT. Filled out from reference TRBV2 and TRBJ2-3, the complete variable domain reads EPEVTQTPSHQVTQMGQEVILRCVPISNHLYFYWYRQILGQKVEFLVSFYNNEISEKSEIFDDQFSVERPDGSNFTLKIRSTKLEDSAMYFCASSEGLAGAGFTDTQYFGPGTRLTVL.

This chain connects TRBV5-1 to TRBJ1-1; 8 nucleotides agree with TRBD1. CDR1 is SGHRS and CDR2 is YFSETQ in the germline V gene. This CDR3 contains 16 residues. The J segment lost 0 bases and the V segment lost 4 bases, leaving 8 bases of the junction unmatched. The CDR3: CASSPGQGPMNTEAFF. The CDR3 nucleotides are TGCGCCAGCAGCCCCGGACAGGGACCCATGAACACTGAAGCTTTCTTT.

The rearrangement joins TRBV4-1 to TRBJ2-5; 7 positions agree with TRBD1. Germline loops: CDR1 MGHRA, CDR2 YSYEKL. The V and J ends lost 4 bases and 2 bases, in that order; junction bases with no gene match: 4. This CDR3 spans 14 amino acids. CDR3 residues: CASSPGQVQETQYF. The CDR3 region has the DNA TGCGCCAGCAGCCCCGGACAGGTACAAGAGACCCAGTACTTC.

This clone was observed a handful of times. The V gene is TRBV6-1, the J gene TRBJ1-2, with D perhaps TRBD1 (5 bases). From germline, CDR1 is MNHNS and CDR2 SASEGT. This CDR3 contains 15 residues. The V and J ends lost 4 bases and 4 bases respectively, with 16 bases between them. The CDR3 loop is CASSGEGGDLYGYTF. The CDR3 DNA is TGTGCCAGCAGTGGGGAAGGAGGGGACCTCTATGGCTACACCTTC.

V gene TRBV5-1 combines with J gene TRBJ2-5, with 7 nucleotides matching TRBD1. The V gene end was trimmed by 3 bases and the J gene end by 2 bases; junction bases not matched to a gene: 1. The CDR3 contains 13 residues. Germline CDR1 is SGHRS and CDR2 is YFSETQ. The CDR3 reads CASSSGQQETQYF. For the CDR3, the DNA is TGCGCCAGCAGCTCGGGACAGCAAGAGACCCAGTACTTC.

The chain links TRBV4-2 to TRBJ2-6; 8 bases match TRBD2. Unmatched junction bases numbered 15, after V lost 5 bases and J lost 3 bases. Germline V gene lookup returns CDR1 LGHNA and CDR2 YNFKEQ. This CDR3 has 19 amino acids. The CDR3, as DNA: TGTGCCAGCAGCTCCTTCGGGAGAGCGGGGGTTTATGGGGCCAACGTCCTGACTTTC. Protein sequence: CASSSFGRAGVYGANVLTF.

This chain connects TRBV4-1 to TRBJ2-1; weak D call: TRBD2 (6 bases). The germline CDR1 and CDR2 sequences are MGHRA and YSYEKL. The CDR3 contains 17 residues. Trimming pared 1 base from V and 0 bases from J, leaving 13 bases between. For the CDR3, the DNA is TGCGCCAGCAGCCAAGTCCGACGGGGGAGCTCCTACAATGAGCAGTTCTTC. Translating gives CASSQVRRGSSYNEQFF.

This clone was detected only a few times. This rearrangement joins TRBV27 to TRBJ1-4; 8 bases fit TRBD1. The germline V gene has CDR1 MNHEY and CDR2 SMNVEV (reference sequence). V lost 6 bases to trimming and J lost 8 bases; unmatched junction nucleotides: 5. This CDR3 contains 13 residues. In DNA, the CDR3 is TGTGCCAGCAGGGGACAGGAGACAGAAAAACTGTTTTTT. This gives the protein CASRGQETEKLFF.

This clone occurred a few times. V gene TRBV7-9 combines with J gene TRBJ2-5; perhaps TRBD2 as D (6 bases). The CDR3 contains 12 residues. V lost 5 bases to trimming and J lost 5 bases, with 9 bases between them. The germline CDR1 and CDR2 sequences are SEHNR and FQNEAQ (reference sequence). The DNA of the CDR3 is TGTGCCAGCAGCGGCGGGGTGGAGACCCAGTACTTC. This codes for CASSGGVETQYF.

This clone has only a few counts. The chain is built from TRBV5-1 and TRBJ1-1; TRBD1 matches at 7 bases. CDR1 is SGHRS, CDR2 YFSETQ, per germline. The CDR3 consists of 14 residues. Unmatched junction bases numbered 10, after V lost 9 bases and J lost 2 bases. CDR3 residues: CAIALGTANTEAFF. The DNA for the CDR3 is TGCGCCATCGCTCTTGGGACAGCCAACACTGAAGCTTTCTTT.

The chain carries TRBV6-6 and TRBJ1-2; 8 bases match TRBD1. J gave up 6 bases and V 2 bases, and 8 bases lay outside the gene matches. Germline loops: CDR1 MNHNY, CDR2 SVGAGI (reference sequence). The CDR3 extends over 15 amino acids. CDR3 loop: CASSYPPDRAHGYTF. The CDR3 DNA follows: TGTGCCAGCAGTTACCCCCCGGACAGGGCCCATGGCTACACCTTC.